This TCR beta chain emerged from a study of blood T cells in healthy people across ages. Study results and limitations: Higher diversity, along with more naive CD4+ cells, distinguished long-lived donors from aged donors. Researchers said unsorted PBMCs prevented a conclusive naive versus antigen-experienced comparison.

This clonotype was found a few times. Its antigen is as yet unknown. Each individual donor underwent a draw of roughly 10 milliliters of peripheral blood. From germline, CDR1 is SGHTA and CDR2 FQGTGA. The CDR3 totals 13 residues. The V gene lost 5 bases and the J gene lost 5 bases, with 12 bases spanning the gap. The authors ran a second PCR of roughly 7 to 11 cycles using a sample-barcoded 5' primer and a J-beta primer mix. The template-switch adaptor, which had 12 random nucleotides, put a tag on each cDNA molecule. Each CDR3 protein gets one entry after TCRdb re-called the 5' RACE reads with MiXCR. The sample yields 700,000 to 850,000 distinct CDR3 sequences, about 53% seen once.

The chain is built from TRBV7-3 and TRBJ1-1; possible D gene TRBD1, 6 bases. The sequence was collected from a man at least 80 years old in good health. Specimen: blood. The CDR3 sequence is CASSPTGRTEAFF. Written as DNA, the CDR3 is TGTGCCAGCAGCCCTACAGGGCGGACTGAAGCTTTCTTT.